A single sample is the source of the 25 T cell receptor beta chains below, sequenced in a study of T cell repertoires in cytomegalovirus infection. TCRdb ran MiXCR on the reads and lists one entry per CDR3 protein. The table has hundreds of thousands of distinct CDR3 sequences, about a third seen once. Sequenced input: PBMCs. The receptors shown here come from a human donor in good health (CMV status not recorded). Some clones in this sample may be carry-over from other donors' samples.

CDR3 in amino acids: CASRSGQGSRRAKNIQYF. The CDR3 region has the DNA TGTGCCAGCAGATCGGGACAGGGGAGTCGACGGGCCAAAAACATTCAGTACTTC. This chain uses TRBV27 with TRBJ2-4; 10 bases line up with TRBD1. Germline V CDR1 and CDR2: MNHEY, SMNVEV (reference sequence). This CDR3 spans 18 amino acids. V trimming: 6 bases; J trimming: 1 base; junction bases outside the gene matches: 12.

The CDR3 coding sequence is TGTGCCAGTAGTATCCTGCACAGGGGGCGAGGCTACACCTTC. Translated: CASSILHRGRGYTF. The chain uses TRBV19 and TRBJ1-2; TRBD1 matches 9 bases. The CDR3 loop spans 14 amino acids. J gave up 8 bases and V 3 bases, and 7 bases lay outside the gene matches. CDR1 and CDR2 from the germline V gene are LNHDA and SQIVND (reference sequence).

This chain connects TRBV28 to TRBJ1-2; unclear D gene. CDR1 is MDHEN and CDR2 is SYDVKM in the germline V gene. CDR3 length: 13 residues. Trimming took off 5 bases at V and 4 bases at J, with 11 bases between the two ends. Here the CDR3 DNA reads TGTGCCAGCAGTGGGCGCAGATTCTATGGCTACACCTTC. Encoded protein: CASSGRRFYGYTF.

This clonotype was found a few times. The CDR3 sequence is CASSIPSGLAGPNTGELFF. CDR3 sequence (DNA): TGTGCCAGTAGTATCCCAAGTGGACTAGCGGGTCCGAACACCGGGGAGCTGTTTTTT. This rearrangement joins TRBV19 to TRBJ2-2; 11 nucleotides line up with TRBD2. With V trimmed by 3 bases and J by 0 bases, 9 bases remained unmatched. Germline CDR1 is LNHDA and CDR2 is SQIVND (reference sequence). The CDR3 spans 19 residues.

In its sample, this clonotype was seen once. V and J are TRBV30 and TRBJ1-1; 10 bases are a match to TRBD1. The V and J ends lost 5 bases and 4 bases, in that order; junction bases with no gene match: 4. Per germline, CDR1 GTSNPN and CDR2 SVGIG (reference sequence). The CDR3 consists of 13 residues. The CDR3 sequence: CAWRRDRGTEAFF. CDR3 DNA sequence: TGTGCCTGGCGCCGGGACAGGGGCACTGAAGCTTTCTTT.

The chain is built from TRBV7-2 and TRBJ1-6; D is unresolved. The germline gives CDR1 SGHTA, CDR2 FQGNSA. The V and J ends lost 5 bases and 0 bases respectively, with 11 bases between them. The CDR3 contains 16 residues. CDR3: CASSGRVRSYNSPLHF. CDR3 DNA sequence: TGTGCCAGCAGCGGTCGGGTACGCTCCTATAATTCACCCCTCCACTTT.

This clonotype was found many times. The chain has TRBV7-6 and TRBJ2-5, with TRBD2 matching over 8 bases. The CDR3 loop spans 16 amino acids. Germline assignment: CDR1 SGHVS and CDR2 FNYEAQ. The J segment lost 1 base and the V segment lost 0 bases, leaving 4 bases of the junction unmatched. CDR3 residues: CASSLAHGGAQETQYF. The DNA for the CDR3 is TGTGCCAGCAGCTTAGCCCACGGGGGGGCCCAAGAGACCCAGTACTTC. The complete variable domain, with remaining parts taken from reference TRBV7-6 and TRBJ2-5, reads GAGVSQSPRYKVTKRGQDVALRCDPISGHVSLYWYRQALGQGPEFLTYFNYEAQQDKSGLPNDRFSAERPEGSISTLTIQRTEQRDSAMYRCASSLAHGGAQETQYFGPGTRLLVL.

About this clonotype: A read error may explain this, as a much larger clone is one base away. This rearrangement joins TRBV12-3 or TRBV12-4 to TRBJ2-3, with D unclear. This CDR3 region has 13 residues. The CDR3 loop is CASSSGNTYTQYF. DNA for the CDR3: TGTGCCAGCAGTTCGGGTAACACATATACGCAGTATTTT.

This chain connects TRBV19 to TRBJ2-7; 13 bases line up with TRBD2. CDR1 is LNHDA, CDR2 SQIVND, per germline (reference sequence). The CDR3 contains 17 residues. V dropped 5 bases and J dropped 2; count of bases not matched to a gene: 9. The DNA for the CDR3 is TGTGCCAGTAGTCCACGGACTAGCGGGAGTTTGGCCTACGAGCAGTACTTC. It translates to CASSPRTSGSLAYEQYF.

This clonotype was observed a handful of times. The CDR3 loop is CASSLGQGQQFF. CDR3 bases: TGTGCCAGCAGCCTCGGACAGGGACAGCAGTTCTTC. J is TRBJ2-1 and V is TRBV7-2; TRBD1 matches at 8 bases. With 5 bases clipped from V and 11 bases from J, the junction kept 5 bases outside the gene matches. Looked up from germline, CDR1 is SGHTA and CDR2 is FQGNSA. The CDR3 extends over 12 amino acids.

As concerns this clonotype: Being one base from a much bigger clone, this may be a read error. The V and J genes are TRBV7-2 and TRBJ1-1; D ambiguous. The length of the CDR3 is 14 residues. The V end lost 8 bases, the J end lost 0 bases, and 13 bases lay between the germline ends. The germline CDR1 and CDR2 sequences are SGHTA and FQGNSA. CDR3 in amino acids: CASFTAGLNTEAFF. CDR3 DNA sequence: TGTGCCAGCTTCACAGCAGGATTGAACACTGAAGCTTTCTTT.

This clonotype was counted a few times. The chain links TRBV4-1 to TRBJ2-1; maybe TRBD2 (6 bases). The V end lost 0 bases, the J end lost 4 bases, and 22 bases lay between the germline ends. This CDR3 comprises 19 residues. The germline V gene has CDR1 MGHRA and CDR2 YSYEKL. DNA for the CDR3: TGCGCCAGCAGCCAAGATCCGCTTGGGGGGTCCGGCCCTTACAATGAGCAGTTCTTC. Its protein product is CASSQDPLGGSGPYNEQFF.

The CDR3, as DNA: TGCAGTGCTAGAGATCGGGGGCAGATTCGTTCCTACTTC. It codes for CSARDRGQIRSYF. This chain joins TRBV20-1 and TRBJ2-7; TRBD1 or TRBD2 may be the D gene (6 bases each). This CDR3 is built from 13 residues. In germline, CDR1 is DFQATT, CDR2 SNEGSKA (reference sequence). V was shortened by 0 bases and J by 13 bases, with 19 bases between the two germline ends.

The V call is TRBV2, the J call TRBJ1-1; D gene ambiguous. The CDR3 contains 13 residues. V was cut by 7 bases and J by 4 bases, with 13 bases left in between. CDR1 and CDR2 (germline): SNHLY, FYNNEI. The CDR3 loop reads CASKRGLGTEAFF. The CDR3 DNA sequence: TGTGCCAGCAAAAGAGGGCTGGGCACTGAAGCTTTCTTT.

This clonotype was recorded only once. The junction departs from the called germline gene at one end, perhaps through a read error. CDR3 sequence: CATARKVVSTDTHYF. CDR3 coding DNA: TGTGCCACAGCCCGAAAGGTCGTAAGCACAGATACGCATTATTTT. This sequence joins TRBV10-3 and TRBJ2-3, with D hard to call. The CDR3 consists of 15 residues. The germline V gene encodes CDR1 ENHRY and CDR2 SYGVKD.

This clonotype came up many times. The rearrangement links TRBV7-6 to TRBJ1-1; possible D gene TRBD1, 6 bases. The CDR3 spans 14 residues. CDR1 SGHVS and CDR2 FNYEAQ come from the germline V gene. V lost 5 bases and J lost 1, with 11 bases in between. In nucleotides, the CDR3 is TGTGCCAGCAGCACAGGGACGGCGAACACTGAAGCTTTCTTT. Its translation: CASSTGTANTEAFF.

The chain recombines TRBV7-2 with TRBJ1-2; D possibly corresponds to TRBD1 (5 bases). Between the trimmed V and J ends, which lost 3 bases and 4 bases, there was a span of 21 bases. CDR3 length: 17 residues. The germline gives CDR1 SGHTA, CDR2 FQGNSA. The CDR3: CASSFLGGGWASYGYTF. CDR3 sequence (DNA): TGTGCCAGCAGCTTCCTCGGGGGGGGTTGGGCTAGCTATGGCTACACCTTC.

J is TRBJ2-3 and V is TRBV23-1, with D uncertain. TRBV23-1 is annotated as an ORF whose role is uncertain. V lost 3 bases to trimming and J lost 4 bases, with 8 bases between them. The CDR3 is 13 amino acids. CDR3 DNA: TGCGCCAGCAGTCATACAATCGCAGATACGCAGTATTTT. This codes for CASSHTIADTQYF.

This clonotype was seen a few times. The chain recombines TRBV11-3 with TRBJ2-1; TRBD2 matches 11 bases. CDR3 size: 19 residues. The V and J ends lost 5 bases and 6 bases, in that order; junction bases with no gene match: 18. The germline CDR1 and CDR2 sequences are SGHNT and YENEEA. Here the CDR3 reads CASSPSKGLAGGVFNEQFF. The DNA of the CDR3 is TGTGCCAGCAGCCCGTCCAAGGGTTTAGCGGGAGGGGTGTTCAATGAGCAGTTCTTC.

The chain carries TRBV4-2 and TRBJ1-5; D not certain. This CDR3 spans 15 amino acids. Germline V gives CDR1 LGHNA, CDR2 YNFKEQ. Trimming removed 0 bases at V and 7 bases at J, with 13 bases between. The DNA of the CDR3 is TGTGCCAGCAGCCAAGATCTTCGAGGTCAACAGCCCCAGCATTTT. It is translated as CASSQDLRGQQPQHF.

This clonotype was seen a handful of times. The J gene is TRBJ1-2, the V gene TRBV2; tentative D call: TRBD1 (5 bases). The CDR3 length is 16 residues. In germline, CDR1 is SNHLY, CDR2 FYNNEI. V gave up 2 bases and J gave up 4 bases, with 17 bases separating them. CDR3: CASSEKTEGLRYGYTF. The CDR3 nucleotides read TGTGCCAGCAGTGAAAAGACAGAGGGATTACGCTATGGCTACACCTTC.

The chain uses TRBV5-1 and TRBJ2-7; D is unresolved. The CDR3 extends over 15 amino acids. With 0 bases removed from V and 5 bases from J, the gap between germline ends came to 15 bases. From germline, CDR1 is SGHRS and CDR2 YFSETQ. The CDR3 spells CASSLGAIGTHEQYF. Here the CDR3 DNA reads TGCGCCAGCAGCTTGGGTGCAATCGGCACCCACGAGCAGTACTTC.

This clonotype occurred a few times. The CDR3 sequence: CASSLAQYEQYF. The CDR3 DNA is TGTGCCAGCAGCTTAGCTCAATACGAGCAGTACTTC. V and J are TRBV7-2 and TRBJ2-7, with no clear D. CDR3 length: 12 amino acids. Trimming shortened V by 0 bases and J by 4 bases, and 4 bases separated the two germline ends. Germline loops: CDR1 SGHTA, CDR2 FQGNSA.

The rearrangement joins TRBV18 to TRBJ1-1; D is unclear. V was clipped by 2 bases and J by 4 bases, with 17 bases between them. The CDR3 spans 16 residues. Per the germline V gene, CDR1 is KGHSH and CDR2 is LQKENI. CDR3 coding DNA: TGTGCCAGCTCACCAAAACATGATCAGCTTAGCACTGAAGCTTTCTTT. Translating gives CASSPKHDQLSTEAFF. Full variable domain (rest looked up from reference TRBV18 and TRBJ1-1): NAGVMQNPRHLVRRRGQEARLRCSPMKGHSHVYWYRQLPEEGLKFMVYLQKENIIDESGMPKERFSAEFPKEGPSILRIQQVVRGDSAAYFCASSPKHDQLSTEAFFGQGTRLTVV.

As concerns this clonotype: A read error is possible here, since a much larger clone lies one base away. Given the absence of the conserved phenylalanine or tryptophan at the CDR3 end, a read error is likely. The V and J genes are TRBV12-3 or TRBV12-4 and TRBJ2-5, with a tentative D call TRBD1 (6 bases). With 8 bases removed from V and 5 bases from J, the gap between germline ends came to 9 bases. This CDR3 is 11 amino acids long. CDR3 nucleotide sequence: TGTGCCAGCGGCCAGGGGGAGACCCAGTACTTA. It specifies CASGQGETQYL.